A single sample gave rise to the 30 T cell receptor beta chains below, sequenced in a study of T cell responses to AZD1222 COVID-19 vaccine (dated by TCRdb to the early 2020s). Reading the label with the study, this specimen's time point is: about 28 days (+/-7) after the second vaccine dose. The library relied on the immunoSEQ multiplex PCR assay. As stored in TCRdb, this immuneACCESS dataset retains in-frame rearrangements with V and J assigned. A fraction of the clones does not appear; measured against another copy, unresolved V genes explain less than half of the discrepancy, and the remainder lacks a known reason. The sample table shows tens of thousands of clones, and approximately 85% are seen once. About 3% of the sample belongs to the ten largest clones. The specimen was peripheral blood, collected 28 days after the second AZD1222 dose. These receptors were taken from an adult who received the AZD1222 COVID-19 vaccine.

The chain is built from TRBV27 and TRBJ1-5; a weak D match, TRBD1 (5 bases). Germline V gene lookup returns CDR1 MNHEY and CDR2 SMNVEV (reference sequence). Trimming took off 4 bases at V and 2 bases at J, with 12 bases between the two ends. The CDR3 consists of 15 residues. CDR3 bases: TGTGCCAGCAGTTCCCTAGTAGGGGGCAATCAGCCCCAGCATTTT. Amino acid sequence: CASSSLVGGNQPQHF.

The genes are TRBV7-2 and TRBJ2-3; D may be TRBD2 (6 bases). Germline-derived CDR1 and CDR2 are SGHTA and FQGNSA. The CDR3 runs 14 residues. Between the trimmed V and J ends, which lost 4 bases and 4 bases, there was a span of 12 bases. CDR3 bases: TGTGCCAGCAGCTCGTCCGGAGGGGCAGATACGCAGTATTTT. The encoded protein is CASSSSGGADTQYF.

The V gene is TRBV9, the J gene TRBJ2-7; tentatively, D is TRBD1 (5 bases). Germline CDR1 is SGDLS and CDR2 is YYNGEE. The V gene lost 2 bases and the J gene lost 2 bases, with 11 bases spanning the gap. The CDR3 spans 14 residues. CDR3 nucleotides: TGTGCCAGCAGCGTTCAGACAGATACCTACGAGCAGTACTTC. Translating gives CASSVQTDTYEQYF.

This clone was counted between two and nine times. The chain links TRBV9 to TRBJ1-4; D is perhaps TRBD1 (6 bases). CDR1 SGDLS and CDR2 YYNGEE come from the germline V gene. The length of the CDR3 is 14 residues. Trimming took 6 bases from V and 8 from J, leaving 17 bases between them. The CDR3 DNA follows: TGTGCCAGCAACGGCGGTGGAGGGGGAGAAAAACTGTTTTTT. Its protein is CASNGGGGGEKLFF.

J is TRBJ1-5 and V is TRBV24-1, with TRBD1 identical over 7 bases. The CDR3 is made up of 14 amino acids. The germline gives CDR1 KGHDR, CDR2 SFDVKD. The junction had 10 bases not matched to a gene; V was cut back by 11 bases and J by 4 bases. CDR3 DNA: TGTGCCATCCAGGGACCAGGGGGGAATCAGCCCCAGCATTTT. This gives the protein CAIQGPGGNQPQHF.

This clone was counted only a few times. This rearrangement joins TRBV5-1 to TRBJ2-7; TRBD1 matches at 8 bases. J was trimmed by 2 bases and V by 4 bases; bases with no gene match: 5. The CDR3 runs to 14 residues. Per the germline V gene, CDR1 is SGHRS and CDR2 is YFSETQ. The CDR3 loop is CASSPGTGTYEQYF. CDR3 in DNA: TGCGCCAGCAGCCCGGGGACAGGAACCTACGAGCAGTACTTC.

This clone was seen only once. The rearrangement uses TRBV7-2 and TRBJ1-1; D unresolved. The CDR3 sequence is 14 residues long. CDR1 SGHTA and CDR2 FQGNSA come from the germline V gene. Trimming pared 5 bases from V and 3 bases from J, leaving 13 bases between. The CDR3 coding sequence is TGTGCCAGCAGCGCAGAAGGGTGGGACACTGAAGCTTTCTTT. The encoded protein is CASSAEGWDTEAFF.

The chain carries TRBV24-1 and TRBJ2-2, with D perhaps TRBD1 or TRBD2 (5 bases each). The ends were cut back, 5 bases at V and 6 bases at J, with 12 bases in the middle. CDR1 is KGHDR, CDR2 SFDVKD, per germline. This CDR3 has 14 amino acids. CDR3 residues: CATSAFGASGELFF. In DNA, the CDR3 is TGTGCCACCAGTGCTTTCGGGGCGTCCGGGGAGCTGTTTTTT.

The chain joins TRBV11-1 to TRBJ1-1; no definite D call. Trimming took 0 bases from V and 6 from J, leaving 11 bases between them. Germline lookup yields CDR1 SGHAT and CDR2 FQDESV (reference sequence). CDR3 length: 14 amino acids. In DNA form, the CDR3 reads TGTGCCAGCAGCTTAGCCAAGATCCCCCCTGAAGCTTTCTTT. Encoded protein: CASSLAKIPPEAFF.

The V gene is TRBV18, the J gene TRBJ2-2; D is perhaps TRBD1 or TRBD2 (5 bases each). V lost 3 bases and J 4 bases, leaving 12 bases between the germline ends. This CDR3 region has 15 residues. The germline V gene has CDR1 KGHSH and CDR2 LQKENI. The CDR3 DNA is TGTGCCAGCTCACCCGTTAGAGGGACCACCGGGGAGCTGTTTTTT. Residues: CASSPVRGTTGELFF.

This rearrangement joins TRBV5-1 to TRBJ2-7; D gene unclear. Germline CDR1 is SGHRS and CDR2 is YFSETQ. The CDR3 contains 13 residues. V lost 0 bases and J 4 bases, leaving 8 bases between the germline ends. The CDR3 DNA follows: TGCGCCAGCAGCTTGGCCCCAGAGTACGAGCAGTACTTC. Its protein is CASSLAPEYEQYF.

The V and J genes are TRBV5-1 and TRBJ1-2, with 8 bases aligning to TRBD1. The CDR3 covers 15 residues. Germline CDR1 reads SGHRS; CDR2 reads YFSETQ. After removal of 2 bases from V and 3 bases from J, the junction contained 6 bases not matched to a gene. CDR3 DNA sequence: TGCGCCAGCAGCTTACAGGGGGACTGGGACTATGGCTACACCTTC. Translating gives CASSLQGDWDYGYTF.

V gene TRBV7-9 combines with J gene TRBJ1-1, with D possibly matching TRBD1 (6 bases). V lost 5 bases and J 0 bases, leaving 19 bases between the germline ends. Germline lookup yields CDR1 SEHNR and CDR2 FQNEAQ (reference sequence). The CDR3 covers 17 residues. Written as DNA, the CDR3 is TGTGCCAGCAGCCGGGGTTTGGGGGCGGCTCTGAACACTGAAGCTTTCTTT. The encoded protein is CASSRGLGAALNTEAFF.

The chain couples TRBV5-1 to TRBJ2-2, with D unclear. The CDR3 extends over 16 amino acids. V was pared by 0 bases and J by 1 base, with 10 bases between. The germline V gene has CDR1 SGHRS and CDR2 YFSETQ. The CDR3 DNA follows: TGCGCCAGCAGCTTGGGTGGGGTGGAGAACACCGGGGAGCTGTTTTTT. This sequence encodes CASSLGGVENTGELFF.

J is TRBJ1-5 and V is TRBV10-1; no firm D call. Germline lookup yields CDR1 WNHNN and CDR2 SYGVQD (reference sequence). This CDR3 region has 17 residues. The V end lost 5 bases, the J end lost 6 bases, and 23 bases lay between the germline ends. CDR3 residues: CASSFRTGPTWGQPQHF. The CDR3 DNA follows: TGCGCCAGCAGTTTTCGAACTGGGCCAACATGGGGTCAGCCCCAGCATTTT.

The V and J genes are TRBV5-4 and TRBJ2-3; the D gene could be TRBD1 or TRBD2 (5 bases each). V lost 2 bases, J lost 2 bases, and 6 bases lay in between. There are 13 residues in the CDR3. Germline assignment: CDR1 SGHNT and CDR2 YYREEE (reference sequence). The CDR3 nucleotides read TGTGCCAGCAGCTTCGGGACCACAGATACGCAGTATTTT. Translated: CASSFGTTDTQYF.

The V and J genes are TRBV7-2 and TRBJ1-6; unclear D gene. CDR1 SGHTA and CDR2 FQGNSA come from the germline V gene. Trimming took 1 base from V and 5 from J, leaving 12 bases between them. The CDR3 is made up of 16 amino acids. DNA for the CDR3: TGTGCCAGCAGCTTAGGAGGTGGCAGAAATAATTCACCCCTCCACTTT. It specifies CASSLGGGRNNSPLHF.

The CDR3 here is CASSSYRASYGYTF. DNA of the CDR3: TGTGCCAGCAGTTCTTACAGGGCCAGCTATGGCTACACCTTC. This rearrangement joins TRBV28 to TRBJ1-2; TRBD1 is a possible D gene (6 bases). CDR1 and CDR2 (germline): MDHEN, SYDVKM. The CDR3 length is 14 residues. Trimming stripped 4 bases from V and 4 bases from J, with 13 bases between.

In regard to this clone: This sample also contains other DNA sequences that code for the same CDR3. The chain joins TRBV19 to TRBJ1-4; D call uncertain. The CDR3 has 13 residues. V dropped 3 bases and J dropped 7 bases, with 9 bases sitting between them. CDR1 is LNHDA and CDR2 is SQIVND in the germline V gene (reference sequence). The CDR3 nucleotides read TGTGCCAGTAGTATCCGGGAGAGTGAAAAACTGTTTTTT. Amino acid sequence: CASSIRESEKLFF.

This sequence joins TRBV11-3 and TRBJ2-5; D gene uncertain. CDR3 size: 15 residues. Per the germline V gene, CDR1 is SGHNT and CDR2 is YENEEA. The V end was cut by 1 base, the J end by 4 bases, with 13 bases between. CDR3 loop: CASSLGDTLGETQYF. DNA of the CDR3: TGTGCCAGCAGCTTAGGTGACACCCTTGGAGAGACCCAGTACTTC.

The V gene is TRBV19, the J gene TRBJ2-3; TRBD2 agrees at 8 bases. The CDR3 covers 15 residues. Germline lookup yields CDR1 LNHDA and CDR2 SQIVND (reference sequence). Trimming at V came to 5 bases and at J to 2 bases, leaving 6 bases not matched to a gene. Here the CDR3 DNA reads TGTGCCAGTAGTCCCAGAGCGGGGGTCACAGATACGCAGTATTTT. It codes for CASSPRAGVTDTQYF.

The J gene is TRBJ2-7, the V gene TRBV28, with 7 nucleotides matching TRBD1. The trim removed 6 bases at V and 5 bases at J, leaving 16 bases unmatched. The CDR3 is 16 amino acids. Germline V lookup: CDR1 MDHEN, CDR2 SYDVKM. CDR3 sequence: CASSPSQMTGNNEQYF. The DNA of the CDR3 is TGTGCCAGCAGCCCCTCTCAGATGACAGGGAACAACGAGCAGTACTTC.

The chain is built from TRBV30 and TRBJ1-1; D may be TRBD1 (5 bases). The CDR3 covers 13 residues. V lost 4 bases and J lost 1, with 10 bases in between. Germline V gene lookup returns CDR1 GTSNPN and CDR2 SVGIG (reference sequence). The CDR3 here is CAWNTGTNTEAFF. CDR3 in DNA: TGTGCCTGGAACACGGGGACGAACACTGAAGCTTTCTTT.

The table lists this clone with a few counts. The rearrangement links TRBV30 to TRBJ2-7; 11 bases are a match to TRBD2. Germline V gives CDR1 GTSNPN, CDR2 SVGIG (reference sequence). V lost 1 base, J lost 4 bases, and 6 bases stayed unmatched. The CDR3 contains 15 residues. The CDR3: CAWSDRLAGLYEQYF. CDR3 DNA: TGTGCCTGGAGTGATAGACTAGCGGGACTGTACGAGCAGTACTTC.

In DNA, the CDR3 is TGCGCCAGCAGCTTTGGACAGGAGAACACCGGGGAGCTGTTTTTT. Translated, it gives CASSFGQENTGELFF. The gene calls are TRBV5-1 and TRBJ2-2; TRBD1 matches 7 bases. V lost 2 bases, J lost 1 base, and 2 bases stayed unmatched. The CDR3 runs 15 residues. Germline-derived CDR1 and CDR2 are SGHRS and YFSETQ.

The chain has TRBV19 and TRBJ1-5; D call uncertain. CDR1 is LNHDA, CDR2 SQIVND, per germline (reference sequence). The CDR3 runs 12 residues. Trimming removed 6 bases at V and 7 bases at J, with 10 bases between. CDR3 sequence (DNA): TGTGCCAGTAGACCGGACGGGCAGCCCCAGCATTTT. Its protein is CASRPDGQPQHF.

This clone occurred once. The CDR3 DNA reads as TGTGCCAGCAGCCTCGGGACAGGTGGAGGGAACACTGAAGCTTTCTTT. Residues: CASSLGTGGGNTEAFF. The genes are TRBV11-3 and TRBJ1-1; TRBD1 matches at 8 bases. The CDR3 runs 16 residues. V shed 5 bases, J shed 1 base, and the junction held 9 bases outside the gene matches. CDR1 SGHNT and CDR2 YENEEA come from the germline V gene.

This chain uses TRBV19 with TRBJ1-1; 9 bases match TRBD1. V was clipped by 5 bases and J by 6 bases; unmatched bases: 13. CDR1 is LNHDA, CDR2 SQIVND, per germline (reference sequence). The CDR3 has 16 amino acids. The CDR3 sequence is CASSLTTGGRTAEAFF. The DNA of the CDR3 is TGTGCCAGTAGTCTCACAACAGGGGGCCGAACGGCTGAAGCTTTCTTT.

This clone was recorded only once. CDR3 sequence: CSVIWGLKNEAFF. CDR3 bases: TGCAGCGTTATTTGGGGTTTGAAGAATGAAGCTTTCTTT. The V and J genes are TRBV29-1 and TRBJ1-1; D not certain. The V end lost 5 bases, the J end lost 7 bases, and 17 bases lay between the germline ends. The CDR3 covers 13 residues. Germline V CDR1 and CDR2: SQVTM, ANQGSEA.

The chain employs TRBV6-2 or TRBV6-3 and TRBJ2-1, with 10 bases aligning to TRBD2. The CDR3 runs 15 residues. V lost 2 bases to trimming and J lost 7 bases; unmatched junction nucleotides: 5. CDR1 is MNHEY, CDR2 SVGEGT, per germline. The CDR3 DNA reads as TGTGCCAGCAGTTACGGGGGACTAGCGAGGAATGAGCAGTTCTTC. Encoded protein: CASSYGGLARNEQFF.